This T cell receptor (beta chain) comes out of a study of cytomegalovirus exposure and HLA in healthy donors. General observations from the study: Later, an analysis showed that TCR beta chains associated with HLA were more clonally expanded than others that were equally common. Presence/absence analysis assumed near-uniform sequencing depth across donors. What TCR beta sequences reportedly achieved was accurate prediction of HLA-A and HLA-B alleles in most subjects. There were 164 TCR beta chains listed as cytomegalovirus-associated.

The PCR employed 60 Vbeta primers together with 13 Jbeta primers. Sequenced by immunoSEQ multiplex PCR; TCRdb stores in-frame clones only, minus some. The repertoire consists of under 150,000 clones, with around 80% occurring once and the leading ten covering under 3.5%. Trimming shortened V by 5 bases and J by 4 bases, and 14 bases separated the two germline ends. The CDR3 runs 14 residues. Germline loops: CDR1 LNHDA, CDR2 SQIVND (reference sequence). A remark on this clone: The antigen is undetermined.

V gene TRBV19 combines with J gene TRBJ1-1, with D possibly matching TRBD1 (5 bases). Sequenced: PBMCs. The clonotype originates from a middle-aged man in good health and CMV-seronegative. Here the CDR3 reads CASSGTALVTEAFF. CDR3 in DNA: TGTGCCAGTAGTGGGACTGCCTTGGTCACTGAAGCTTTCTTT.